This T cell receptor (beta chain) comes out of a study of blood T cell repertoires in COVID-19 (dated by TCRdb to the early 2020s). With respect to the entire study: The collaborator samples originated in the United States, Italy and Spain and spanned the acute and convalescent phases of COVID-19. The material from the prospective study consisted of cDNA or gDNA derived from T cells, B-cell-depleted T cells, or PBMCs. Subjects who had been exposed to COVID-19, were actively infected with it, or had recovered from it provided the deeply sampled blood TCRbeta repertoires that made up the dataset. The repertoires were released in a freely available public database intended as a resource for research on the immune response to SARS-CoV-2. Samples came from the ongoing ImmuneRACE study (first 160 participants) plus 1,254 subjects from 6 global collaborators. Nearly every sample came with metadata listing a de-identified subject ID, COVID-19 status, age in years and sex. Where HLA class I and class II types were available, the types were taken from metadata supplied by the sample provider, not from assay-based typing. Paper-wide results and their limitations: The amount of clinical and demographic metadata varied by source and participant and was provided uncurated.

V and J are trimmed by 3 bases and 3 bases, and the gene matches miss 10 bases of the junction. The germline V gene encodes CDR1 LGHDT and CDR2 YNNKEL (reference sequence). The cysteine opens and the phenylalanine closes a CDR3 of 18 amino acids. Solely the CDR3 DNA is kept, with 54 bases framed from the first base. Whole blood was collected in K2EDTA tubes by collaborating institutions according to the institutions' own protocols. For TCRbeta analysis, collaborators shipped samples in one of three forms: frozen whole blood, isolated PBMCs, or DNA extracted from either of those sample types. TCRbeta CDR3 regions were amplified from genomic DNA by means of the immunoSEQ Assay, a bias-controlled multiplex PCR. The source study handled its data this way. Within the assay, amplification of reference gene primers was used to estimate how many nucleated cells each sample contained. Sequence reads were collapsed and filtered to measure the absolute abundance of every unique TCRbeta CDR3 rearrangement. For each sample, productive Simpson clonality was calculated as the square root of Simpson's diversity index across productive rearrangements. TCRdb obtained this table from immuneACCESS and retained in-frame rearrangements with V and J assigned. These tables miss some clones; where compared with another copy, unresolved V genes account for less than half of the shortfall, and the remainder is unexplained. V, J and clone size reflect that table, while D and trimming were determined from the DNA. For this sample there are approximately 88,000 clones; 85% appear just once. Jointly, the top ten make up roughly 15% of the sample.

To note about this clone: It lacks a known antigen. Base-call qualities are not available, and no considerably larger clone is one nucleotide away.

The V and J segments used are TRBV3-1 (or the pseudogene TRBV3-2) and TRBJ2-5; the central 13 bases match TRBD2. Sequenced sample: peripheral blood. This receptor was identified in a woman aged 70-85 years with acute or convalescent COVID-19. Here is the DNA: TGTGCCAGCAGCCAGCCCCGAGGGACTAGCGGGGCCAAAGAGACCCAGTACTTC. Translated, this gives CASSQPRGTSGAKETQYF.